The present T cell receptor beta chain was sequenced within a study of early T cells in non-severe SARS-CoV-2 infection. Overall study findings and caveats: VDJdb matching skewed toward anti-spike CD8 responses, missing private and CD4 specificities.

Each cDNA molecule carried a unique molecular identifier. TCRdb re-derived calls from the 5' RACE reads in MiXCR, one entry per CDR3 protein. This repertoire shows approximately 31,000 distinct CDR3 sequences, approximately 7% found once; its top ten account for less than 3%. V gave up 5 bases and J gave up 3 bases, with 13 bases separating them. Germline CDR1 is SQVTM and CDR2 is ANQGSEA. The CDR3 is 13 residues long. This clonotype was picked up a small number of times. The antigen remains unidentified. The sample consisted of whole blood. The TCR originated in an adult who was a healthcare worker with PCR-confirmed SARS-CoV-2 infection or an uninfected control (not recorded which). The genes are TRBV29-1 and TRBJ1-1; D unclear. CDR3 protein: CSVRGQEDTEAFF. The CDR3 nucleotides read TGCAGCGTTAGAGGGCAGGAGGACACTGAAGCTTTCTTT.